This TCR beta chain was found in a study of T cells in Graves' hyperthyroidism and ophthalmopathy. This clonotype was seen many times. Its specificity is not known. CDR1 SGHTA and CDR2 FQGNSA come from the germline V gene. The ends were cut back, 1 base at V and 5 bases at J, with 12 bases in the middle. This CDR3 is 15 amino acids long. Authors of the study amplified TCR beta CDR3 regions from RNA transcripts. RT-PCR in the first round (using the HTBI primer set) targeted the TCR CDR3. TCRdb used MiXCR to reprocess the multiplex PCR reads, holding one entry per CDR3 protein. The top ten clones hold 49% of a sample with some 490,000 distinct CDR3 sequences, about 20% of them seen once. Study findings and constraints: A 13 V-J signature model discriminated ophthalmopathy versus stable hyperthyroidism. Most thyroid-expanded clonotypes above 0.001 were also found in blood.

The chain carries TRBV7-2 and TRBJ2-1; a weak D match, TRBD2 (6 bases). The sequenced material came from blood. The receptor's source is a woman in her 70s with Graves' ophthalmopathy. The CDR3 sequence: CASSLGYGSNNEQFF. CDR3 DNA: TGTGCCAGCAGCTTAGGTTACGGGAGTAACAATGAGCAGTTCTTC.